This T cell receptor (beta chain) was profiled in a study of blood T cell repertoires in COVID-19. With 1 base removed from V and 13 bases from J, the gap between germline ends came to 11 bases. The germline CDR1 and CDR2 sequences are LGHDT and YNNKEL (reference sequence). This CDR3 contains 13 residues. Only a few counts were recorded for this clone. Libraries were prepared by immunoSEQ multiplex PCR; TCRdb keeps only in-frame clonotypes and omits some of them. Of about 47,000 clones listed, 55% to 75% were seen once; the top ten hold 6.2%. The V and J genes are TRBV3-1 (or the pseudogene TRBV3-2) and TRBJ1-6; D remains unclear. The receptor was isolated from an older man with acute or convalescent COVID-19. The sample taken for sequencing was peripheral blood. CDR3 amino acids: CASSQGPGQPLHF. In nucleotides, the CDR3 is TGTGCCAGCAGCCAAGGTCCAGGCCAGCCCCTCCACTTT.